This paragraph reports one T cell receptor (beta chain). No cognate antigen has been identified for it. Nothing much larger sits one base from this clone, and base qualities are not available. This entry belongs to a study of cytomegalovirus exposure and HLA in healthy donors (dated by TCRdb to 2016 to 2017). Study-level background: An earlier analysis of roughly 630 of the donors reported 250 to 300 Gb of sequence data and 117 million unique TCR beta sequences from 150 million to 200 million T cells. Around 300 gigabases of sequencing data and 70 million to 85 million unique TCR sequences were included in an early release covering around 650 HLA-typed donors. Among the roughly 400 genotyped donors, under 90% belonged to the genetic ancestry cluster associated with self-reported Caucasian donors. The study aimed to test whether cataloging public T cell receptors could reveal signatures of past pathogen exposure. The study profiled the T cell repertoires of around 700 subjects by immunosequencing and related them to cytomegalovirus serostatus. Besides the first cohort of roughly 700 subjects, a separate validation cohort made up of 95 to 150 different subjects was used. The study combined high-throughput TCR immunosequencing, statistical association of individual TCRs with disease status, and machine learning to predict cytomegalovirus infection status. A later analysis re-examined previously published TCR beta repertoires from just over 650 donors and added high-resolution HLA genotyping to investigate patterns of TCR occurrence. Rather than using new phenotypic data, the later analysis identified candidate immune exposures from TCR beta sequences and from how often those sequences occurred across donors. In an earlier analysis of 500 to 650 of the donors, high-throughput TCR beta sequencing was used to judge whether each TCR beta V gene segment behaved as functional or pseudogenic. Donor age, sex, ethnicity and CMV serostatus were collected together with the repertoire data. A later genetic analysis used genome-wide SNP genotypes for about 55% of the 666 donors, treating that subset as a discovery cohort. All discovery cohort repertoires had been generated using a single sequencing platform. HLA typing covered class I and class II loci at four-digit resolution. The number of typed donors differed by locus: about 620-630 for A, B, C, DRB1 and DQB1; some 500 for DQA1; around 610 for DPA1; and around 450 for DPB1. Five DR-DQ haplotypes were handled as single units for association and clustering, since linkage in the cohort was strong. On average, 235,054 unique TCR beta nucleotide sequences were sequenced per donor among about 400 genotyped donors of the cohort, with roughly 18% of those sequences being non-productive. Here is what the overall study found, with its caveats: The classifier was reported to diagnose cytomegalovirus status with high specificity and sensitivity in both the original cohort and the validation cohort. The sequencing pipeline was judged likely to have produced a cluster of highly shared sequence variants as a technical artifact. Compared with the approximately 670-donor mean, donors in an Asian-associated ancestry cluster had fewer N-insertions in productive TCRs, according to a later genetic analysis. Because counts were too low, approximately 18 rarely observed V segments, including chromosome 9 orphons, were excluded from the earlier analysis of several hundred of the donors. When HLA alleles, especially DR and DQ, strongly co-occurred, TCR associations were difficult to assign to individual alleles. The study listed 150 to 200 TCR beta chains as associated with cytomegalovirus. Because the 87-base-pair reads could not distinguish some IMGT-functional V segments, including TRBV6-2 and TRBV6-3, those segments were excluded. According to a later analysis, most CMV-associated TCR beta chains appeared to be HLA-restricted, and the HLA associations seemed to be driven largely by CMV exposure. Linkage disequilibrium might explain the correlated functional status among segregating V segments, but an unknown experimental factor could not be ruled out. In a later analysis, over 15,000 TCR beta sequences were associated with specific HLA alleles at a false discovery rate of 0.05. A further reported finding was that TCR beta sequences accurately predicted the HLA-A and HLA-B alleles for most subjects in the first cohort. Most TCR sequences were seen in very few donors, while some public TCRs were found in many individuals. Presence/absence analyses assumed roughly uniform sequencing depth across donors, an assumption that may not hold. Several of the top co-occurrence clusters appeared to be linked to parvovirus B19, influenza, CMV and Epstein-Barr virus, according to a later analysis. An association between a missense DCLRE1C variant and V-gene and J-gene trimming of TCR beta chains was found in a later genetic analysis and replicated in an independent cohort. In vitro tests confirmed that a few of the cytomegalovirus-associated TCR beta chains recognize cytomegalovirus antigens. CMV serostatus was the only immune exposure information available for the cohort. A later analysis found that HLA-associated TCR beta chains were more clonally expanded and had lower generation probabilities than equally common non-associated chains. The authors suggested that the approach could potentially be generalized to other disease states and immunological phenotypes. In a later analysis, TCR association rates were found to vary across HLA loci, with the most associated TCRs seen for DRB1 alleles and the fewest for HLA-C alleles. Because HLA typing was missing for some donors at each locus, association tests included only the typed subset. In an earlier analysis of 587 of the donors, most TCR beta V segments appeared in productive rearrangements about 90% or about 30% of the time, broadly matching IMGT annotations. Only TCR beta chains were sequenced in this cohort, and the absence of alpha or paired-chain data limited detectable features.

From the cysteine through the phenylalanine, the CDR3 covers 15 amino acids. The CDR3 DNA has 45 bases and is translated from base 1. Sequences SGHRS (CDR1) and YFSETQ (CDR2) are obtained from the germline V gene. From V the trimming removes 1 base and from J it removes 1 base, while the gene matches leave 1 base of the junction unaccounted for. The cohort consisted of fewer than 700 healthy bone marrow donors. All cohort members were sampled while nominally healthy, although unrecorded immune exposures were likely present. The donor was CMV seronegative and belonged to the group of 352 seronegative cohort members. A peripheral blood sample was provided by each donor, and peripheral blood mononuclear cells were used for TCR beta sequencing. The Qiagen DNeasy Blood Extraction Kit was used to extract genomic DNA from the blood cell samples. The library was produced with the immunoSEQ multiplex PCR assay. For the multiplex PCR, a mixture combining 60 forward primers for TCR Vbeta segments and 13 reverse primers for TCR Jbeta segments was used. A multiplex PCR assay on genomic DNA amplified the CDR3 region of rearranged TCR beta genes. The Illumina HiSeq System was used to sequence the amplified TCR beta libraries as 87-base-pair reads. On the authors' methods: A later analysis tallied 80 million to 95 million unique TCR beta chains across the 660 or so repertoires, and approximately 11 million of those chains were shared by two or more donors. Raw reads were error-corrected and collapsed into unique sequences by a nearest-neighbor algorithm in which closely related sequences were merged to remove PCR and sequencing errors. Alignment of CDR3 sequences to IMGT reference sequences was used to assign V, D and J gene segments. For a sequence to be retained, a match of at least six nucleotides to both a V gene segment and a J gene segment was required. A rearrangement was called productive if the CDR3 had no stop codons and remained in frame with V and J, and every other rearrangement was called non-productive. Following IMGT convention, CDR3 was defined as the stretch from the second conserved V-encoded cysteine up to the conserved J-encoded phenylalanine. The earlier analysis of 587 of the donors excluded any sequence lacking an unambiguous match to a single V gene segment. In an earlier analysis of a few hundred of the donors, a V segment was called functional when productive rearrangements were above 56.7%, and segregating when the standard deviation between donors exceeded 5%. A statistical classification framework was developed to diagnose cytomegalovirus status using the catalog of TCR beta chain sequences. In a later analysis, TCR nucleotide sequences were compared against IMGT/GENE-DB human TR gene sequences so that V and J genes could be assigned. The TCRdist pipeline was used in a later analysis to assign CDR3 sequences and most-parsimonious VDJ recombination scenarios. In a later analysis, every TCR beta chain was defined by the combination of its CDR3 amino acid sequence and its V-gene family, and reads without a unique V-gene family were dropped. To address suspected cross-contamination and a sequencing artifact, a later analysis removed approximately 600 highly shared, low-generation-probability nucleotide sequences. For each public chain, a later analysis derived a clonal expansion index from normalized ranks of inferred template counts within each repertoire. Generation probabilities in a later analysis came from a VDJ recombination model fitted to out-of-frame rearrangements, and those results were checked against IGoR. In a later analysis, TCR-TCR, TCR-HLA and TCR-CMV co-occurrence was scored with hypergeometric tests, and a repertoire-size bias correction was applied to TCR pairs. False discovery rates were estimated in a later analysis by permuting HLA or CMV assignments 20 times. A later analysis grouped co-occurring TCRs with DBSCAN, adding TCRdist sequence similarity when clustering within HLA-allele-positive subsets. Repertoires with fewer than 30,000 or more than 120,000 public chains were left out of co-occurrence clustering, as were five repertoires with anomalous nucleotide sharing. TCRdb stores this immuneACCESS table with in-frame sequences only. Part of the clones is absent; in the studies checked, under half of the shortfall reflects unresolved V genes, and no reason is known for the rest. The D gene and trimming were derived from the DNA, and the V and J assignments and clone size from that table. The sample records roughly 200,000 clones, roughly 90% of which are singletons. About 1% of the sample lies in the top ten.

Specimen: PBMCs. This sequence was found in a woman aged 18-35 years in good health and CMV-seronegative. The sequence is built from TRBV5-1 and TRBJ1-5; TRBD1 fits 8 bases in the junction. The DNA is as follows: TGCGCCAGCAGCTTGCAGGGGGCGAGCAATCAGCCCCAGCATTTT. It codes for CASSLQGASNQPQHF.